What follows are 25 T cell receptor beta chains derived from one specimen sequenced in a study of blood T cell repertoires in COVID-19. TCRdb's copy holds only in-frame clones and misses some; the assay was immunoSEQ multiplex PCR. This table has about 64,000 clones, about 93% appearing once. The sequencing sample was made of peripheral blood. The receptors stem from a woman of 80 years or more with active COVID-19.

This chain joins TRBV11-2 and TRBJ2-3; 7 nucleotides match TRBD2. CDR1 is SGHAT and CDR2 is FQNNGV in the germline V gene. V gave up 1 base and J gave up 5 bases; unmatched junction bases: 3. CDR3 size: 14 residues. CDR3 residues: CASSLGGREDTQYF. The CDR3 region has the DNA TGTGCCAGCAGCTTAGGGGGGAGGGAAGATACGCAGTATTTT. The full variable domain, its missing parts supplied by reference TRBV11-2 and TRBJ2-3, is EAGVAQSPRYKIIEKRQSVAFWCNPISGHATLYWYQQILGQGPKLLIQFQNNGVVDDSQLPKDRFSAERLKGVDSTLKIQPAKLEDSAVYLCASSLGGREDTQYFGPGTRLTVL.

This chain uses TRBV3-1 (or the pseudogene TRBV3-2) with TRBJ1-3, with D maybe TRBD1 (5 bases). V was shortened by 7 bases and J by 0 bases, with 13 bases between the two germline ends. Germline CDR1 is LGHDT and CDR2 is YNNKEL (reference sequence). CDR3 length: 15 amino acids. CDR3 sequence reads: CASNPGHSSGNTIYF. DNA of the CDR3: TGTGCCAGCAACCCTGGACACTCCTCTGGAAACACCATATATTTT.

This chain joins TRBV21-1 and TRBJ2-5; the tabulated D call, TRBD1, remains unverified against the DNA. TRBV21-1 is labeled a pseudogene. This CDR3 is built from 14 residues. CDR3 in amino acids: CASSWTGASETQYF. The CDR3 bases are TGTGCCAGCAGTTGGACAGGGGCTTCAGAGACCCAGTACTTC.

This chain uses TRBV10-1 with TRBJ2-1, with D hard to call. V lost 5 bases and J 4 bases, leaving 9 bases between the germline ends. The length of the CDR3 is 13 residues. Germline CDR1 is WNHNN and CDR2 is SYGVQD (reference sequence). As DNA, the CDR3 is TGCGCCAGCAGTACAACCTTATACAATGAGCAGTTCTTC. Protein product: CASSTTLYNEQFF.

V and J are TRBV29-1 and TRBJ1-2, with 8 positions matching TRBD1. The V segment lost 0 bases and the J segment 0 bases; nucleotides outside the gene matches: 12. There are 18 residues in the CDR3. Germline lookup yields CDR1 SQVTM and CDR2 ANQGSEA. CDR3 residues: CSVEDPWAGGASNYGYTF. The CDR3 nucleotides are TGCAGCGTTGAAGATCCATGGGCAGGGGGCGCCTCTAACTATGGCTACACCTTC.

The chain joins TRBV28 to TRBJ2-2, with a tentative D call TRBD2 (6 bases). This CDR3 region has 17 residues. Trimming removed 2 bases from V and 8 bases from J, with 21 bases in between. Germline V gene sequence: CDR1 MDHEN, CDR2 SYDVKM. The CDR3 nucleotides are TGTGCCAGCAGTTTAACCCGGGACTTGGGGCCCTTAGGGGAGCTGTTTTTT. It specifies CASSLTRDLGPLGELFF.

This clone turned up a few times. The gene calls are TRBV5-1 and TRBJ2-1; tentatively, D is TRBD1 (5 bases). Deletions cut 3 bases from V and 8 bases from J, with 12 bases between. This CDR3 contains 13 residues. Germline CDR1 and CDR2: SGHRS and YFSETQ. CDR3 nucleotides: TGCGCCAGCAGCTGGCCCAGGGTCCATGAGCAGTTCTTC. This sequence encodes CASSWPRVHEQFF.

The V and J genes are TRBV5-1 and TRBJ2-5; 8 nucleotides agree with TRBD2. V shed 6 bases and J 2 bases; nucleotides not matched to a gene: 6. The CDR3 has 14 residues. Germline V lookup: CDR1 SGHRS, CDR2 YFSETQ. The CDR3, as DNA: TGCGCCAGCAAGGTAGCGGGGAGGCAAGAGACCCAGTACTTC. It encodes CASKVAGRQETQYF.

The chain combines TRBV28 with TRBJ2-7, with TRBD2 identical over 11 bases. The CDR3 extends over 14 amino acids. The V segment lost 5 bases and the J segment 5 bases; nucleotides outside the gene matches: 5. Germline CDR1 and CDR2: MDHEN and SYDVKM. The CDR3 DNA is TGTGCCAGCAGTGCTAGCGGGAGGAGGAACGAGCAGTACTTC. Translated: CASSASGRRNEQYF.

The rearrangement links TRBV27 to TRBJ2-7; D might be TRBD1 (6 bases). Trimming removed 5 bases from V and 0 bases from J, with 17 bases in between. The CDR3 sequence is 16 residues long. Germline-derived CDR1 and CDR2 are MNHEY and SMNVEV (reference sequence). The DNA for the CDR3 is TGTGCCAGCAGTGCGAACCCAGGGGCAGTCTCCTACGAGCAGTACTTC. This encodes CASSANPGAVSYEQYF.

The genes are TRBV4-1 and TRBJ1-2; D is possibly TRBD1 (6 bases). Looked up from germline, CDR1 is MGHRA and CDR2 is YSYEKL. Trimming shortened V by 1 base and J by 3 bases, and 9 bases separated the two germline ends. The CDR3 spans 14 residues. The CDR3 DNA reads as TGCGCCAGCAGCCAAGGGTGGACAGACTATGGCTACACCTTC. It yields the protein CASSQGWTDYGYTF.

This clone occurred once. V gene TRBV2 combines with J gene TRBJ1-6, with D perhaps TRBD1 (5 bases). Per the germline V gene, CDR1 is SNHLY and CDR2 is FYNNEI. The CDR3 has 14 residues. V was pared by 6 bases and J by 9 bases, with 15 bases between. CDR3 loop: CASRVGAQGSPLHF. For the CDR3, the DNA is TGTGCCAGCAGGGTAGGGGCCCAGGGTTCACCCCTCCACTTT.

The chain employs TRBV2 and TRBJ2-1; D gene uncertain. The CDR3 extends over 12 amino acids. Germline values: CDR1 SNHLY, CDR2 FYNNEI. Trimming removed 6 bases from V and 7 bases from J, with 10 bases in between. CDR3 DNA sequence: TGTGCCAGCAGGGGCATAATTAATGAGCAGTTCTTC. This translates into CASRGIINEQFF.

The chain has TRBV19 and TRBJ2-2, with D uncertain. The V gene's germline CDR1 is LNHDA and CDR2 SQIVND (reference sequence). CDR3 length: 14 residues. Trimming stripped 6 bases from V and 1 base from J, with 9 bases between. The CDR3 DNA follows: TGTGCCAGTAGGATCAGTTTGAACACCGGGGAGCTGTTTTTT. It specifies CASRISLNTGELFF.

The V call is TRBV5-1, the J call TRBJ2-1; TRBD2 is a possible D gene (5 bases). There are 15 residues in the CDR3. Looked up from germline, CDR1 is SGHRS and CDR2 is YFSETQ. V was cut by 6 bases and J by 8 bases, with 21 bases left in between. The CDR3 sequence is CASKPLAQPLDEQFF. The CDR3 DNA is TGCGCCAGCAAACCTCTAGCTCAGCCCTTGGATGAGCAGTTCTTC.

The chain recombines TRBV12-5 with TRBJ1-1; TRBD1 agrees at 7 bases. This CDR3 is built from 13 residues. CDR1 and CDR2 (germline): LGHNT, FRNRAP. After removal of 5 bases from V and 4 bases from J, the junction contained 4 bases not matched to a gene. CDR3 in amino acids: CASGMTGSTEAFF. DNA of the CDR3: TGTGCTAGTGGTATGACAGGGAGCACTGAAGCTTTCTTT.

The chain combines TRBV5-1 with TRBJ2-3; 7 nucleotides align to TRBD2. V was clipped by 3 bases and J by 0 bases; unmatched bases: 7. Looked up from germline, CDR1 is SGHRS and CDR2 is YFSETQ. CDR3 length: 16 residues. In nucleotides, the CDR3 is TGCGCCAGCAGCTCCGGCGCTAGCGGTAGCACAGATACGCAGTATTTT. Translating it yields CASSSGASGSTDTQYF. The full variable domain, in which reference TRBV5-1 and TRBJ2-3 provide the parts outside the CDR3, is KAGVTQTPRYLIKTRGQQVTLSCSPISGHRSVSWYQQTPGQGLQFLFEYFSETQRNKGNFPGRFSGRQFSNSRSEMNVSTLELGDSALYLCASSSGASGSTDTQYFGPGTRLTVL.

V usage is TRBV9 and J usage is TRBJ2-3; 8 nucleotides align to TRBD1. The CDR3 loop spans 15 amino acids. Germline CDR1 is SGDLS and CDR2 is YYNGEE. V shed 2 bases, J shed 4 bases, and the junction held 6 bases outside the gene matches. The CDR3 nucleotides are TGTGCCAGCAGCGTCAGACAGGGGAGCTCAGATACGCAGTATTTT. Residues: CASSVRQGSSDTQYF.

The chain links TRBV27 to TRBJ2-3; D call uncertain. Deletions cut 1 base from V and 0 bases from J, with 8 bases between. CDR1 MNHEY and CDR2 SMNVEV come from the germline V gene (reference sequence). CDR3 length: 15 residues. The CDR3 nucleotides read TGTGCCAGCAGTTTATACTTTACTAGCACAGATACGCAGTATTTT. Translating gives CASSLYFTSTDTQYF.

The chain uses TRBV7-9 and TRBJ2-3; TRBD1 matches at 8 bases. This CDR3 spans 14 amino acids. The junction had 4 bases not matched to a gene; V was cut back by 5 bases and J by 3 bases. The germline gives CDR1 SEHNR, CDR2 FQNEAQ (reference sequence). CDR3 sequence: CASSDHRGTDTQYF. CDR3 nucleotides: TGTGCCAGCAGCGATCACAGGGGGACAGATACGCAGTATTTT.

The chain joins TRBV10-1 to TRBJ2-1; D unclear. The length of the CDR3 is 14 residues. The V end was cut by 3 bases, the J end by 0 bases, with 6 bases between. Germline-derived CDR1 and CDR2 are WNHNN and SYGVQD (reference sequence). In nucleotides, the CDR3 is TGCGCCAGCAGTGACCCGAGCTCCTACAATGAGCAGTTCTTC. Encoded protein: CASSDPSSYNEQFF.

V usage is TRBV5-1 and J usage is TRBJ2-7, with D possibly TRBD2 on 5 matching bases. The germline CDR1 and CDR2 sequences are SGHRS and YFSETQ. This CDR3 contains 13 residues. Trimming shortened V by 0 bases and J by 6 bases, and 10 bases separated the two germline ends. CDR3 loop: CASSLAPEGEQYV. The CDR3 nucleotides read TGCGCCAGCAGCTTGGCCCCTGAGGGCGAGCAGTACGTC.

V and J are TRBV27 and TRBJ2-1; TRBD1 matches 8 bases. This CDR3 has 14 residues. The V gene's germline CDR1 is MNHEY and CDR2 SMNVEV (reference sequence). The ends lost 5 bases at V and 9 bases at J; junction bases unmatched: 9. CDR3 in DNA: TGTGCCAGCAGTATTTATGGACAGGGCGGTGAGCAGTTCTTC. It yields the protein CASSIYGQGGEQFF.

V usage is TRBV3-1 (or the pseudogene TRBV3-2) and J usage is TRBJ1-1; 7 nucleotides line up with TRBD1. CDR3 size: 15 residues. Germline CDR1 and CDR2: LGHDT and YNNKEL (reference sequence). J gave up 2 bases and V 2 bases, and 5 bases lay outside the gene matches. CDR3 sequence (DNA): TGTGCCAGCAGCCAAACAGGGGTTTATAACACTGAAGCTTTCTTT. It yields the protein CASSQTGVYNTEAFF.

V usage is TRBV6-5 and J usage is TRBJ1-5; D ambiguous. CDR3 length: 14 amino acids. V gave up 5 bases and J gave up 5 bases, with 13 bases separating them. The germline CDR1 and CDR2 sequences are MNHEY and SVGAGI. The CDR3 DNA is TGTGCCAGCAGTCCCCGAGACTCTGATCAGCCCCAGCATTTT. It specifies CASSPRDSDQPQHF.